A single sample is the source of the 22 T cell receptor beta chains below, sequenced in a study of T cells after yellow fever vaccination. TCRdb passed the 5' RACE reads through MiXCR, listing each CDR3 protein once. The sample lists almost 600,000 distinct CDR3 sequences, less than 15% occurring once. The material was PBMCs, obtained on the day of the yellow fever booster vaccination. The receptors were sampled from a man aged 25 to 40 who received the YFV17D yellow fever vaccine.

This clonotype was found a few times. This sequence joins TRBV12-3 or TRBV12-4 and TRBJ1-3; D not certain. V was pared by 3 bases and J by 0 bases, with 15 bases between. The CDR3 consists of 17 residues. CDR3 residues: CASSFKVGELSGNTIYF. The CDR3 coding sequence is TGTGCCAGCAGTTTTAAGGTTGGCGAACTCTCTGGAAACACCATATATTTT.

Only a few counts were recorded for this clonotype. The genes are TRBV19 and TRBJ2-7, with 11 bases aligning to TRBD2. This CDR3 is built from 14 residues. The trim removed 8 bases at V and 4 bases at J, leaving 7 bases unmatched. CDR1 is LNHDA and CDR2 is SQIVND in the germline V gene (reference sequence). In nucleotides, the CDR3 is TGTGCCAGTGGGACTAGCGGACCACCTTACGAGCAGTACTTC. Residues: CASGTSGPPYEQYF.

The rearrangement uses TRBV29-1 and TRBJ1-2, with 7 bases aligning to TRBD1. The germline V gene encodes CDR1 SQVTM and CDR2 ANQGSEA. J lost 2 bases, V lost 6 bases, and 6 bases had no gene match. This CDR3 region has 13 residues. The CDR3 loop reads CSVLTTGNYGYTF. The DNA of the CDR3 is TGCAGCGTACTCACGACAGGGAACTATGGCTACACCTTC.

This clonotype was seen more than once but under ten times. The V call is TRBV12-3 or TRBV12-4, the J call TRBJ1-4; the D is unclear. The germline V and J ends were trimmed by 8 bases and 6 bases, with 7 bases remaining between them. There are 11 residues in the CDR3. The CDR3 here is CASRHYEKLFF. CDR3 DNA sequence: TGTGCCAGCCGTCATTATGAAAAACTGTTTTTT.

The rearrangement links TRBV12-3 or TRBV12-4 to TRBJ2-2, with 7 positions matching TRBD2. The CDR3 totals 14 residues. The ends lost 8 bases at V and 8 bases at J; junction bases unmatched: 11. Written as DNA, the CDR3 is TGTGCCAGCTTTCGGCCGGGAGGATCGGGGGAGCTGTTTTTT. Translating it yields CASFRPGGSGELFF.

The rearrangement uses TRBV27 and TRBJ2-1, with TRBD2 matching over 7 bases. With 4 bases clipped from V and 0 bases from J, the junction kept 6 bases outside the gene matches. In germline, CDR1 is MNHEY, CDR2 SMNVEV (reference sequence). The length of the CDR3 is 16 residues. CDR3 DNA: TGTGCCAGCAGTTCCGCTAGCGGAAGCTCCTACAATGAGCAGTTCTTC. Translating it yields CASSSASGSSYNEQFF.

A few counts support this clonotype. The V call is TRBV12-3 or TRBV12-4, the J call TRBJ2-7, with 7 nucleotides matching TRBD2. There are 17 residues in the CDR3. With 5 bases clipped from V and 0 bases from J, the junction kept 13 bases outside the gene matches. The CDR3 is CASSPAPSGKSSYEQYF. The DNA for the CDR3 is TGTGCCAGCAGTCCCGCCCCTAGCGGAAAGAGCTCCTACGAGCAGTACTTC.

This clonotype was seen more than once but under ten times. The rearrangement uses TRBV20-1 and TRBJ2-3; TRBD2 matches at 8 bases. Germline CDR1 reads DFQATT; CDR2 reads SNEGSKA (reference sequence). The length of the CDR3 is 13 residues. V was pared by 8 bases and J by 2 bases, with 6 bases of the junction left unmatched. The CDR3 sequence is CSPSGSPTDTQYF. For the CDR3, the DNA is TGCAGTCCGAGCGGGAGCCCCACAGATACGCAGTATTTT.

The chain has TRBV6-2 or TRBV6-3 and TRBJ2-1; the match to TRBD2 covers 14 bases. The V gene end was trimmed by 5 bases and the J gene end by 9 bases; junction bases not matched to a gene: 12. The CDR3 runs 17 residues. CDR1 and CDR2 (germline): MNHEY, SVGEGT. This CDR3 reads CASSPWGTSGRPFEQFF. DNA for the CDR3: TGTGCCAGCAGTCCATGGGGGACTAGCGGGAGACCTTTTGAGCAGTTCTTC.

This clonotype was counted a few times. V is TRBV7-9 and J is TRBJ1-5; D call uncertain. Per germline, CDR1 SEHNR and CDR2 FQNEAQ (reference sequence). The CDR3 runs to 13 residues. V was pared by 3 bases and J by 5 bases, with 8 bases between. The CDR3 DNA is TGTGCCAGCAGCTTGAATGATGATCAGCCCCAGCATTTT. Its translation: CASSLNDDQPQHF.

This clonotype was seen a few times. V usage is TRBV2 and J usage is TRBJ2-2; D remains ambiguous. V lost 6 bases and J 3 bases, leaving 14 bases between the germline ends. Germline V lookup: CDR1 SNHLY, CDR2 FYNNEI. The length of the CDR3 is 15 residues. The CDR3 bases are TGTGCCAGCAGCGGCAGGAGCGCCGACACCGGGGAGCTGTTTTTT. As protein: CASSGRSADTGELFF.

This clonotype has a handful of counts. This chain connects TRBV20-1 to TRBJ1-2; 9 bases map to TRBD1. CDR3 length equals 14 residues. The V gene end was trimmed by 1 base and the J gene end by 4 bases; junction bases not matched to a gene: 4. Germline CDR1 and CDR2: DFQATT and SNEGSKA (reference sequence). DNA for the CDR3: TGCAGTGCTAGAGTTCCGGGACAGGGCTATGGCTACACCTTC. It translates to CSARVPGQGYGYTF.

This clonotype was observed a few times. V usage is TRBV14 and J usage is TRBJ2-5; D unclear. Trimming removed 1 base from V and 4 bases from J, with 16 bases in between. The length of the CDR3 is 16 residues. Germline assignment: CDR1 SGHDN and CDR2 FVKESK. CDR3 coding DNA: TGTGCCAGCAGCCAAGTAGAAAGCGAATTGCGAGAGACCCAGTACTTC. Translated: CASSQVESELRETQYF.

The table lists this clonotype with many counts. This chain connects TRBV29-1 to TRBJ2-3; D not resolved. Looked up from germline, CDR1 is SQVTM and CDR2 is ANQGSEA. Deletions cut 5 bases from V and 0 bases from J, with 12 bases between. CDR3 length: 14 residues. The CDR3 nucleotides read TGCAGCGTTCTTCCAGGTCTTAGCACAGATACGCAGTATTTT. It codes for CSVLPGLSTDTQYF.

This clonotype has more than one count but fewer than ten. The CDR3 nucleotides read TGTGCCAGCAGCTTAGGCGTTGGGAGGGCCTGGGAGCAGTTCTTC. Amino acid sequence: CASSLGVGRAWEQFF. The chain joins TRBV11-2 to TRBJ2-1, with 7 bases aligning to TRBD2. Trimming cost V 1 base and J 10 bases; bases outside gene matches: 10. The CDR3 loop spans 15 amino acids. The germline gives CDR1 SGHAT, CDR2 FQNNGV.

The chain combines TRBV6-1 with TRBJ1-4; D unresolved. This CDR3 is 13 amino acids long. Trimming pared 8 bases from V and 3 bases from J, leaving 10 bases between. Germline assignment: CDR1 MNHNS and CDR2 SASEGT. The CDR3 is CASARVANEKLFF. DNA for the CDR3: TGTGCCAGCGCTCGGGTGGCTAATGAAAAACTGTTTTTT.

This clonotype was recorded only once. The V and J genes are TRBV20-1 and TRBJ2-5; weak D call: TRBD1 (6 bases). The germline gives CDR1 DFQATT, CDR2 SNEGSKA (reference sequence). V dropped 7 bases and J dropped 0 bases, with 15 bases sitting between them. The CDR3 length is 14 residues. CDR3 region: CSGRRDRHQETQYF. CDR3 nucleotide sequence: TGCAGTGGACGACGCGACAGGCACCAAGAGACCCAGTACTTC.

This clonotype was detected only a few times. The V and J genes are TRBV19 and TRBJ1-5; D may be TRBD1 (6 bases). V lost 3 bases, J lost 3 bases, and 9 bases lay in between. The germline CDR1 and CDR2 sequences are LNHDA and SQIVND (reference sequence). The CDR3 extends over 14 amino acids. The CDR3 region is CASSMGHTNQPQHF. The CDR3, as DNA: TGTGCCAGTAGTATGGGACATACCAATCAGCCCCAGCATTTT.

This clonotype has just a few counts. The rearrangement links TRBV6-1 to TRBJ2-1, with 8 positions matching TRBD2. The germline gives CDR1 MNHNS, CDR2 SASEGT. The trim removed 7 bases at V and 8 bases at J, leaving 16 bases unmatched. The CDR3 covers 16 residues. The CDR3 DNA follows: TGTGCCAGCACCCCCAAGGGTGGCGGGAGGCGGTATGAGCAGTTCTTC. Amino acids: CASTPKGGGRRYEQFF.

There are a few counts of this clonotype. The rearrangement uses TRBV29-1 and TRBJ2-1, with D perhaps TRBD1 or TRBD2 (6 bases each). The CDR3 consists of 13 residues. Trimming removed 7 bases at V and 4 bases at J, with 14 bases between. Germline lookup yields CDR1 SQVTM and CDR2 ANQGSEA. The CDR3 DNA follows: TGCAGCGGTAGGGGAGGACAGTACAATGAGCAGTTCTTC. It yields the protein CSGRGGQYNEQFF.

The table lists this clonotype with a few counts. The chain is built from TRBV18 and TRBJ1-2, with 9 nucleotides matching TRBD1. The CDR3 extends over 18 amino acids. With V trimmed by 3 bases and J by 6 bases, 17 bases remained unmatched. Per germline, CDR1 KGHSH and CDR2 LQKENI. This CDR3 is CASSPNVPGQGAVHGYTF. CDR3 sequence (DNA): TGTGCCAGCTCACCTAACGTCCCGGGACAGGGCGCGGTCCATGGCTACACCTTC.

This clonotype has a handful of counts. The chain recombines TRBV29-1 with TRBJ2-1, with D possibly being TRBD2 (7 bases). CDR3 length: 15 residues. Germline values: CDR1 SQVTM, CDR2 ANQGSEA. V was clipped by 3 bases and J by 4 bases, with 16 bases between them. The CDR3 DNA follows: TGCAGCGTTGAGGGGGGGGCGAGGTTTTACAATGAGCAGTTCTTC. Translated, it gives CSVEGGARFYNEQFF.